The 5 T cell receptor beta chains given below trace back to one sample, sequenced in a study of cytomegalovirus exposure and HLA in healthy donors. The primer mix had 60 Vbeta and 13 Jbeta primers. Libraries were prepared by immunoSEQ multiplex PCR; TCRdb keeps only in-frame clonotypes and omits some of them. The data show a few hundred thousand clones, about 78% seen once. Source material: PBMCs. The receptors were gathered from a woman aged 25 to 39 in good health and CMV-seronegative.

The genes are TRBV9 and TRBJ2-3; 13 bases are a match to TRBD2. Germline V gives CDR1 SGDLS, CDR2 YYNGEE. The V gene end was trimmed by 3 bases and the J gene end by 3 bases; junction bases not matched to a gene: 7. This CDR3 comprises 17 residues. The CDR3 region has the DNA TGTGCCAGCAGCGGAATAACTAGCGGGGGGGAAACAGATACGCAGTATTTT. Its translation: CASSGITSGGETDTQYF.

V usage is TRBV18 and J usage is TRBJ2-2, with 9 bases lining up with TRBD2. CDR3 size: 16 residues. CDR1 and CDR2 from the germline V gene are KGHSH and LQKENI. The J segment lost 6 bases and the V segment lost 6 bases, leaving 11 bases of the junction unmatched. The CDR3 sequence: CASSLSYSGRAGELFF. The DNA for the CDR3 is TGTGCCAGCTCTCTATCCTATAGCGGGAGAGCCGGGGAGCTGTTTTTT. The complete variable domain, with remaining parts taken from reference TRBV18 and TRBJ2-2, reads NAGVMQNPRHLVRRRGQEARLRCSPMKGHSHVYWYRQLPEEGLKFMVYLQKENIIDESGMPKERFSAEFPKEGPSILRIQQVVRGDSAAYFCASSLSYSGRAGELFFGEGSRLTVL.

The V gene is TRBV7-3, the J gene TRBJ1-1; 7 bases agree with TRBD1. From germline, CDR1 is SGHTA and CDR2 FQGTGA. V lost 1 base, J lost 4 bases, and 3 bases stayed unmatched. The CDR3 length is 14 residues. Here the CDR3 DNA reads TGTGCCAGCAGCTTAAATCCAGGGGGCACTGAAGCTTTCTTT. Amino acid sequence: CASSLNPGGTEAFF.

The gene calls are TRBV14 and TRBJ1-2; D unclear. The germline gives CDR1 SGHDN, CDR2 FVKESK. This CDR3 comprises 16 residues. V gave up 4 bases and J gave up 3 bases, with 18 bases separating them. CDR3: CASSRLPGRRDYGYTF. CDR3 DNA sequence: TGTGCCAGCAGCCGCCTCCCCGGGAGGCGGGACTATGGCTACACCTTC.

V gene TRBV14 combines with J gene TRBJ1-5, with 8 positions matching TRBD1. This CDR3 is 14 amino acids long. CDR1 is SGHDN and CDR2 is FVKESK in the germline V gene. V dropped 6 bases and J dropped 3; count of bases not matched to a gene: 4. DNA for the CDR3: TGTGCCAGCAGTCGGACAGGGTCCAATCAGCCCCAGCATTTT. It codes for CASSRTGSNQPQHF.